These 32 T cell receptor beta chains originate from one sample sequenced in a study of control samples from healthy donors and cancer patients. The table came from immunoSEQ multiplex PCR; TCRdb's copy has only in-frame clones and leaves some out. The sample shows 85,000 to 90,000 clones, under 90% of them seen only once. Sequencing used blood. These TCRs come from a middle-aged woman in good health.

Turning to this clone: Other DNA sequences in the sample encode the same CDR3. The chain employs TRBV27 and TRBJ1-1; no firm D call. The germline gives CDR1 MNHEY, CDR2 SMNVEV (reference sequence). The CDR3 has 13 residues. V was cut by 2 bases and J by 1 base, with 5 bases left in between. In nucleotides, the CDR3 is TGTGCCAGCAGTTTACGGGAGAACACTGAAGCTTTCTTT. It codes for CASSLRENTEAFF.

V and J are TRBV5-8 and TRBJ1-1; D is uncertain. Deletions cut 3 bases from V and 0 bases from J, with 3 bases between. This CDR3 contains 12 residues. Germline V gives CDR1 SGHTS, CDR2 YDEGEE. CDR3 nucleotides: TGTGCCAGCAGCTCCATGAACACTGAAGCTTTCTTT. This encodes CASSSMNTEAFF.

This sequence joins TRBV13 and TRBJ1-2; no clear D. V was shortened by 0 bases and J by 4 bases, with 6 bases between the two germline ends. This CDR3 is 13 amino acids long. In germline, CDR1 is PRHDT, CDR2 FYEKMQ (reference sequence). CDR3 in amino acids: CASSLGRGYGYTF. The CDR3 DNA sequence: TGTGCCAGCAGCTTAGGGCGGGGCTATGGCTACACCTTC. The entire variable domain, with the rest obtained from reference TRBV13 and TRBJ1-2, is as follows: AAGVIQSPRHLIKEKRETATLKCYPIPRHDTVYWYQQGPGQDPQFLISFYEKMQSDKGSIPDRFSAQQFSDYHSELNMSSLELGDSALYFCASSLGRGYGYTFGSGTRLTVV.

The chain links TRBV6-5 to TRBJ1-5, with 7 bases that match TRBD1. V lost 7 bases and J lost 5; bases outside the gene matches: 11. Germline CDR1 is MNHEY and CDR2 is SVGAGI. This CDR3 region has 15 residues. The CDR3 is CASKWDSLTYQPQHF. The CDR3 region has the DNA TGTGCCAGCAAGTGGGACAGCCTGACCTATCAGCCCCAGCATTTT.

DNA of the CDR3: TGTGCCTGGAGTGTAAAGGGACCCTACGAGCAGTACTTC. Its translation is CAWSVKGPYEQYF. The chain joins TRBV30 to TRBJ2-7; tentatively, D is TRBD1 or TRBD2 (5 bases each). The CDR3 loop spans 13 amino acids. Trimming stripped 0 bases from V and 2 bases from J, with 8 bases between. Per the germline V gene, CDR1 is GTSNPN and CDR2 is SVGIG (reference sequence).

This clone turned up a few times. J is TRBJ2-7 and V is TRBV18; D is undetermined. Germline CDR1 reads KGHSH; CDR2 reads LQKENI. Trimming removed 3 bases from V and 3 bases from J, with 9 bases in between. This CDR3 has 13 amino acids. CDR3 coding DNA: TGTGCCAGCTCACCCGAAGCCATCTACGAGCAGTACTTC. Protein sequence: CASSPEAIYEQYF.

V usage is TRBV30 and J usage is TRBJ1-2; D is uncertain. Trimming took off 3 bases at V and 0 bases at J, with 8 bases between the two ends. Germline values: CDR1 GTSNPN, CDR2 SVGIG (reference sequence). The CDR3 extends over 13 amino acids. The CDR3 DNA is TGTGCCTGGAGGGCAGGAACTAACTATGGCTACACCTTC. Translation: CAWRAGTNYGYTF. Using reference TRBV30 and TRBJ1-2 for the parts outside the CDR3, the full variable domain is SQTIHQWPATLVQPVGSPLSLECTVEGTSNPNLYWYRQAAGRGLQLLFYSVGIGQISSEVPQNLSASRPQDRQFILSSKKLLLSDSGFYLCAWRAGTNYGYTFGSGTRLTVV.

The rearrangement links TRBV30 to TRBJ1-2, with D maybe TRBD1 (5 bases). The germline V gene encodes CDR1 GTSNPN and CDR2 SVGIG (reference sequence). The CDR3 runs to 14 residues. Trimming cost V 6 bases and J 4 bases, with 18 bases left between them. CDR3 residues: CACTYTIGTYGYTF. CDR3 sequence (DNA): TGTGCCTGCACTTACACAATTGGGACCTATGGCTACACCTTC.

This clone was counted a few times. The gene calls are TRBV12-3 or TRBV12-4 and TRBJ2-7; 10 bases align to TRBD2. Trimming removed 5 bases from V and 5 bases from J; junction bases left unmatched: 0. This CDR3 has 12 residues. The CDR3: CASSSGGDEQYF. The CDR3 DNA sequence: TGTGCCAGCAGTAGCGGGGGGGACGAGCAGTACTTC.

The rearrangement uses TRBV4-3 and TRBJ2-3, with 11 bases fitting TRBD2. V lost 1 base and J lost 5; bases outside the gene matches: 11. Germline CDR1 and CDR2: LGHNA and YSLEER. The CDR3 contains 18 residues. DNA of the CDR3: TGCGCCAGCAGCCAAGTAATTTATAGCGGGGGGGCGGGAGATACGCAGTATTTT. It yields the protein CASSQVIYSGGAGDTQYF.

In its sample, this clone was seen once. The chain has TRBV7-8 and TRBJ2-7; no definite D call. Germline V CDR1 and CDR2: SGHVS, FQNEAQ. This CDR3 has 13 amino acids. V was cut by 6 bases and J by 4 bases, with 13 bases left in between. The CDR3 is CASRPLWAYEQYF. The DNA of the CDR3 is TGTGCCAGCAGACCACTGTGGGCTTACGAGCAGTACTTC.

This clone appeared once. The DNA for the CDR3 is TGTGCCAGCAGATCCAGGAGACGGACGAACACTGAAGCTTTCTTT. Its protein is CASRSRRRTNTEAFF. The J gene is TRBJ1-1, the V gene TRBV7-3; D is unclear. Germline V lookup: CDR1 SGHTA, CDR2 FQGTGA. The CDR3 loop spans 15 amino acids. V was clipped by 6 bases and J by 1 base, with 15 bases between them.

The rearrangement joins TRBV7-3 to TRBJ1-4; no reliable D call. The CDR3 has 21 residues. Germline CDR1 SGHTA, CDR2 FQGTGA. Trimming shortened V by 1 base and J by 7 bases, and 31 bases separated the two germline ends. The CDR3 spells CASSLIFGERPKSIRREKLFF. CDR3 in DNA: TGTGCCAGCAGCTTAATCTTCGGGGAGAGGCCAAAGTCGATAAGGCGTGAAAAACTGTTTTTT.

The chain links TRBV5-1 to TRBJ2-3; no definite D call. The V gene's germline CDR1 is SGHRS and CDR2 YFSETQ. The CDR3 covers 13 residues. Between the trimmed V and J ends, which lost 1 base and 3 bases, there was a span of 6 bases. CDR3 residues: CASSLLITDTQYF. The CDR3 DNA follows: TGCGCCAGCAGCTTGTTAATTACAGATACGCAGTATTTT. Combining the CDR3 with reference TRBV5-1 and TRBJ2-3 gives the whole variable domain KAGVTQTPRYLIKTRGQQVTLSCSPISGHRSVSWYQQTPGQGLQFLFEYFSETQRNKGNFPGRFSGRQFSNSRSEMNVSTLELGDSALYLCASSLLITDTQYFGPGTRLTVL.

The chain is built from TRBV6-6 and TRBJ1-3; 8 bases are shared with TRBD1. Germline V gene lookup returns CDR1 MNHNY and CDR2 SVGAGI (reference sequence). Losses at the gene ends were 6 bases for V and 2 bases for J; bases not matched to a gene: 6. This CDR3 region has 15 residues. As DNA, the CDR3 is TGTGCCAGCAGACCAACAGGGGGGGCTGGAAACACCATATATTTT. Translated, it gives CASRPTGGAGNTIYF.

DNA of the CDR3: TGTGCCAGCAGTGAGGGTATTACAGGGACTGGTGAAGCTTTCTTT. Its protein product is CASSEGITGTGEAFF. V is TRBV2 and J is TRBJ1-1, with D possibly TRBD1 on 6 matching bases. In germline, CDR1 is SNHLY, CDR2 FYNNEI. The CDR3 spans 15 residues. The V and J ends lost 3 bases and 7 bases respectively, with 18 bases between them.

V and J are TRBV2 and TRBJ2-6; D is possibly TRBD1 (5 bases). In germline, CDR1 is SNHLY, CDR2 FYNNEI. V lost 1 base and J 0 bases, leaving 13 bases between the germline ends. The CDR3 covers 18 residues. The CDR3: CASSEGWGSLSGANVLTF. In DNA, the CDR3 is TGTGCCAGCAGTGAAGGTTGGGGCAGCCTCTCTGGGGCCAACGTCCTGACTTTC. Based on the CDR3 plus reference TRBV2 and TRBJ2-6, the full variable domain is EPEVTQTPSHQVTQMGQEVILRCVPISNHLYFYWYRQILGQKVEFLVSFYNNEISEKSEIFDDQFSVERPDGSNFTLKIRSTKLEDSAMYFCASSEGWGSLSGANVLTFGAGSRLTVL.

The CDR3 coding sequence is TGTGCCACCAGCCCCTCGGGGGGCGACAGCTCCTACGAGCAGTACTTC. Amino acid sequence: CATSPSGGDSSYEQYF. The chain joins TRBV15 to TRBJ2-7; D is perhaps TRBD2 (7 bases). Trimming removed 5 bases from V and 0 bases from J, with 17 bases in between. This CDR3 spans 16 amino acids. The V gene's germline CDR1 is LNHNV and CDR2 YYDKDF (reference sequence).

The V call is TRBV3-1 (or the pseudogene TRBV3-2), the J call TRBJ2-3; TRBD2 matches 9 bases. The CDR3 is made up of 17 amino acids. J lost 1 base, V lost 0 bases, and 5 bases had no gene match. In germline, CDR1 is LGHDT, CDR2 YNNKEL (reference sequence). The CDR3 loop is CASSQDSGGGGTDTQYF. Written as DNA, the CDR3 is TGTGCCAGCAGCCAAGATAGCGGCGGGGGGGGCACAGATACGCAGTATTTT.

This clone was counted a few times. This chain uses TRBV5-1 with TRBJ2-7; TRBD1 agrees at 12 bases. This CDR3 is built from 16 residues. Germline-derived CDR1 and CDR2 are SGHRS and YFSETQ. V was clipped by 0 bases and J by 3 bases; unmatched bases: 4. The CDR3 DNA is TGCGCCAGCAGCTTGGGGGGGACAGGGGGCAGCTACGAGCAGTACTTC. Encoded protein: CASSLGGTGGSYEQYF.

CDR3 nucleotide sequence: TGTGCCAGCAGTTCCCGGACTAGCGGGGGCCACAATGAGCAGTTCTTC. It codes for CASSSRTSGGHNEQFF. The rearrangement links TRBV6-6 to TRBJ2-1, with 13 bases that match TRBD2. The V and J ends lost 4 bases and 5 bases, in that order; junction bases with no gene match: 5. CDR1 and CDR2 (germline): MNHNY, SVGAGI (reference sequence). CDR3 length: 16 residues.

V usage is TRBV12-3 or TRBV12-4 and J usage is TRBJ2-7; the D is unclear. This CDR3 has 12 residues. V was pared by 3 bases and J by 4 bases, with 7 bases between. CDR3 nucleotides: TGTGCCAGCAGTTTCCCCGGATACGAGCAGTACTTC. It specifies CASSFPGYEQYF.

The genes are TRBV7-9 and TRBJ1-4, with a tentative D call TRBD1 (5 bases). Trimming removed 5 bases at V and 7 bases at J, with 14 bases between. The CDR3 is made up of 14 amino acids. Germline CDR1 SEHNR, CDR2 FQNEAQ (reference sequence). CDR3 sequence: CASSPPGSGEKLFF. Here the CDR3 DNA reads TGTGCCAGCAGCCCCCCAGGGAGCGGTGAAAAACTGTTTTTT.

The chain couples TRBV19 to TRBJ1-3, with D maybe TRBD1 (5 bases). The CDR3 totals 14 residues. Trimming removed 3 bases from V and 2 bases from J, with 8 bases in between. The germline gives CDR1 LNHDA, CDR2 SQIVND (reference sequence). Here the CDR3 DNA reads TGTGCCAGTAGTATTGTGGGGGCTGGAAACACCATATATTTT. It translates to CASSIVGAGNTIYF.

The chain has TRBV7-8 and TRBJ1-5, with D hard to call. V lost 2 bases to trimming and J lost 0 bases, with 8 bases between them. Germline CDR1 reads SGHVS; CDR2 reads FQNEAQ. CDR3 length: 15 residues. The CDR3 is CASSLRPDSNQPQHF. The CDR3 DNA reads TGTGCCAGCAGCTTACGGCCAGATAGCAATCAGCCCCAGCATTTT.

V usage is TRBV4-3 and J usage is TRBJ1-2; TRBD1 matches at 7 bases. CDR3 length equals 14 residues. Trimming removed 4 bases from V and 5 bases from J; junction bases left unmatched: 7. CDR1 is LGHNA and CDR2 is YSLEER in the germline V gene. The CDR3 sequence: CASSRGGAAYGYTF. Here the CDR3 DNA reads TGCGCCAGCAGCCGAGGGGGCGCCGCATATGGCTACACCTTC.

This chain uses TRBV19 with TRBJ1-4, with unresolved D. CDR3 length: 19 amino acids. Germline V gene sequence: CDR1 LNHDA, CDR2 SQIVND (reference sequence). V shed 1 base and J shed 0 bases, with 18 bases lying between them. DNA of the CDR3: TGTGCCAGTAGTATAGCTGGAGTCACCCACGCTCCAACTAATGAAAAACTGTTTTTT. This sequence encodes CASSIAGVTHAPTNEKLFF.

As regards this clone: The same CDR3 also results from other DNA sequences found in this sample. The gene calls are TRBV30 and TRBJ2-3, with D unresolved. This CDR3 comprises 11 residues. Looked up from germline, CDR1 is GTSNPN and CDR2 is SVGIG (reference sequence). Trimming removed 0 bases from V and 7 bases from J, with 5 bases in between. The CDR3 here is CAWSVVHTQYF. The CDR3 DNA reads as TGTGCCTGGAGTGTGGTCCATACGCAGTATTTT.

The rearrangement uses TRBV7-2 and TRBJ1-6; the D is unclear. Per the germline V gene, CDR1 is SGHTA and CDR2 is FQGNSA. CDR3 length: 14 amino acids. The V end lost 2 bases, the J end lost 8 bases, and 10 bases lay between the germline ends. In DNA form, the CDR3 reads TGTGCCAGCAGCTTAAATACTGCTTATTCACCCCTCCACTTT. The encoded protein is CASSLNTAYSPLHF.

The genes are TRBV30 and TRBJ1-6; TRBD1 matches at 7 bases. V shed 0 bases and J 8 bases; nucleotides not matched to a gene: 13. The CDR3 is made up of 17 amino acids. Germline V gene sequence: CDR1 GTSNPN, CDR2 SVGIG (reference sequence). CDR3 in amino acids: CAWSVRTGAPRDSPLHF. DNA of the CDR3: TGTGCCTGGAGTGTACGCACAGGGGCTCCCCGGGATTCACCCCTCCACTTT.

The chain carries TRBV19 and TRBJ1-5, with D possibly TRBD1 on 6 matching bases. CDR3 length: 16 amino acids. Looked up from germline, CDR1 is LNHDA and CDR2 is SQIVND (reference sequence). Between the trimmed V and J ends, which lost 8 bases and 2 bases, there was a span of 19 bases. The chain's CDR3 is CASQREQGRGNQPQHF. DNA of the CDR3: TGTGCCAGTCAAAGGGAACAGGGTCGGGGCAATCAGCCCCAGCATTTT. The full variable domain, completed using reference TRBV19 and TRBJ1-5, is DGGITQSPKYLFRKEGQNVTLSCEQNLNHDAMYWYRQDPGQGLRLIYYSQIVNDFQKGDIAEGYSVSREKKESFPLTVTSAQKNPTAFYLCASQREQGRGNQPQHFGDGTRLSIL.

Written as DNA, the CDR3 is TGTGCCAGCAGCCAGAGTAGGGAGCTGTTTTTT. It encodes CASSQSRELFF. This sequence joins TRBV3-1 (or the pseudogene TRBV3-2) and TRBJ2-2; D remains ambiguous. From germline, CDR1 is LGHDT and CDR2 YNNKEL (reference sequence). The V and J ends lost 3 bases and 9 bases respectively, with 5 bases between them. The CDR3 length is 11 residues.